This record concerns one T cell receptor (beta chain) sequence. This entry comes from a study of CD8 T cells in Susac syndrome. The V gene's germline CDR1 is DFQATT and CDR2 SNEGSKA (reference sequence). The CDR3 runs to 11 residues. With 1 base removed from V and 4 bases from J, the gap between germline ends came to 4 bases. Roughly 0.45 to 1 ug RNA was reverse transcribed with random hexamers. Across 54 Vbeta and 13 Jbeta, TCR beta CDR3 was amplified with immunoSEQ multiplex PCR. TCRdb called the immunoSEQ multiplex PCR reads again in MiXCR, with one record for every CDR3 protein. The table lists some 180,000 distinct CDR3 sequences, about 95% of them singletons.

Sequencing was done on a sample of CD4+ T cells from PBMCs. The sequence was obtained from a human donor with Susac syndrome. The chain uses TRBV20-1 and TRBJ1-2; D gene ambiguous. CDR3 amino acids: CSARGVYGYTF. The CDR3 coding sequence is TGCAGTGCTAGAGGGGTCTATGGCTACACCTTC.